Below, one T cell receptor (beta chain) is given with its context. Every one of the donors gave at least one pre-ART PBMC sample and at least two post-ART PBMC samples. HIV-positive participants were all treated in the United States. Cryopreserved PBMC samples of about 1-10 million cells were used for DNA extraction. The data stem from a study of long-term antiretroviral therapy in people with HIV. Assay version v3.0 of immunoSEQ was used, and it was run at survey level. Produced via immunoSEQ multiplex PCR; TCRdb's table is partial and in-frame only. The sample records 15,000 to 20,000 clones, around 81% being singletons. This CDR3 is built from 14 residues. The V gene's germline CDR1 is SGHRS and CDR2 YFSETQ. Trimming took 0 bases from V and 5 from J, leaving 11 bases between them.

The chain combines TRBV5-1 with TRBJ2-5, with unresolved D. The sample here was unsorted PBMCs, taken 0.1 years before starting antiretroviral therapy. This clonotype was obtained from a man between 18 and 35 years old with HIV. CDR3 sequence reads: CASSLVLLQETQYF. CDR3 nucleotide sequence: TGCGCCAGCAGCTTGGTGCTGTTGCAGGAGACCCAGTACTTC.